The 25 T cell receptor beta chains in this list originate from one sample, sequenced in a study of T-cell reconstitution after alpha-beta-depleted transplantation in children. Preparation of the TCRbeta library used unique molecular identifiers. Via MiXCR, TCRdb re-called the PCR reads, giving one row per CDR3 protein. This sample yields roughly 610,000 distinct CDR3 sequences, of which roughly a tenth are seen a single time; approximately 4.1% belongs to the top ten. Sequencing was performed on PBMCs from the stem cell graft donor, taken from the stem cell graft. The receptors here all came from a human donor who donated a stem cell graft to a child with acute myeloid leukemia.

V is TRBV29-1 and J is TRBJ1-5; a weak D match, TRBD1 (5 bases). This CDR3 spans 11 amino acids. CDR1 and CDR2 from the germline V gene are SQVTM and ANQGSEA. V was pared by 4 bases and J by 8 bases, with 9 bases between. CDR3 coding DNA: TGCAGCGTTGGAGGGACTGAGCCCCAGCATTTT. It codes for CSVGGTEPQHF.

This clonotype was seen at least ten times. The J gene is TRBJ2-2, the V gene TRBV29-1, with 10 bases matching TRBD2. Trimming at V came to 7 bases and at J to 0 bases, leaving 5 bases not matched to a gene. Germline V gene data show CDR1 as SQVTM and CDR2 as ANQGSEA. The CDR3 totals 15 residues. The CDR3 sequence: CSAGTSVANTGELFF. The CDR3 coding sequence is TGCAGCGCCGGGACTAGCGTCGCGAACACCGGGGAGCTGTTTTTT.

V usage is TRBV13 and J usage is TRBJ2-5; unclear D gene. V lost 4 bases and J 1 base, leaving 13 bases between the germline ends. The length of the CDR3 is 15 residues. Germline loops: CDR1 PRHDT, CDR2 FYEKMQ (reference sequence). The CDR3 sequence: CASSSLGSGQETQYF. The CDR3 DNA follows: TGTGCCAGCAGCTCGCTGGGGTCAGGCCAAGAGACCCAGTACTTC.

The sample holds many counts of this clonotype. The chain employs TRBV11-2 and TRBJ2-1; 16 bases agree with TRBD2. The trim removed 1 base at V and 5 bases at J, leaving 11 bases unmatched. This CDR3 has 20 residues. Germline assignment: CDR1 SGHAT and CDR2 FQNNGV. The CDR3 DNA is TGTGCCAGCAGCTTAGTCCTGGGACTAGCGGGAGGGCCCCGTAACAATGAGCAGTTCTTC. Amino acids: CASSLVLGLAGGPRNNEQFF.

This clonotype was found a few times. This chain links TRBV7-3 with TRBJ2-1, with a possible D match to TRBD2 (5 bases). Germline CDR1 reads SGHTA; CDR2 reads FQGTGA. Trimming took 4 bases from V and 0 from J, leaving 16 bases between them. The CDR3 runs to 17 residues. CDR3 nucleotide sequence: TGTGCCAGCAGCTCGGGTTTGGAGCGGACCTCCTACAATGAGCAGTTCTTC. Its protein product is CASSSGLERTSYNEQFF.

This clonotype came up many times. This chain joins TRBV6-2 or TRBV6-3 and TRBJ2-7, with 13 bases lining up with TRBD2. V lost 8 bases to trimming and J lost 2 bases; unmatched junction nucleotides: 9. The CDR3 is made up of 16 amino acids. Germline V gene lookup returns CDR1 MNHEY and CDR2 SVGEGT. For the CDR3, the DNA is TGTGCCAGCTTCAGTCCGGGACTAGCGGGGACCTACGAGCAGTACTTC. Its translation: CASFSPGLAGTYEQYF.

This clonotype was recorded many times. The chain couples TRBV29-1 to TRBJ1-5; D is uncertain. CDR1 and CDR2 (germline): SQVTM, ANQGSEA. V was cut by 7 bases and J by 0 bases, with 7 bases left in between. CDR3 length: 12 amino acids. The CDR3 coding sequence is TGCAGCGGTGCTAATAGCAATCAGCCCCAGCATTTT. It codes for CSGANSNQPQHF.

The CDR3: CASSEGTSKETQYF. The DNA for the CDR3 is TGTGCCAGCAGTGAAGGGACCTCGAAAGAGACCCAGTACTTC. This chain connects TRBV2 to TRBJ2-5; D not certain. Trimming cost V 1 base and J 3 bases, with 9 bases left between them. The CDR3 covers 14 residues. CDR1 and CDR2 (germline): SNHLY, FYNNEI. Variable domain in full (rest from reference TRBV2 and TRBJ2-5): EPEVTQTPSHQVTQMGQEVILRCVPISNHLYFYWYRQILGQKVEFLVSFYNNEISEKSEIFDDQFSVERPDGSNFTLKIRSTKLEDSAMYFCASSEGTSKETQYFGPGTRLLVL.

V usage is TRBV7-6 and J usage is TRBJ1-5; no clear D gene. CDR3 length: 14 residues. Looked up from germline, CDR1 is SGHVS and CDR2 is FNYEAQ. V was clipped by 3 bases and J by 2 bases, with 8 bases between them. CDR3 region: CASSFAGGNQPQHF. DNA of the CDR3: TGTGCCAGCAGCTTTGCGGGTGGCAATCAGCCCCAGCATTTT.

This clonotype was seen a handful of times. This sequence joins TRBV7-2 and TRBJ2-5, with D perhaps TRBD2 (6 bases). Trimming left V 2 bases short and J 9 bases short, with 13 bases between. The CDR3 has 13 residues. CDR1 is SGHTA and CDR2 is FQGNSA in the germline V gene. CDR3 sequence (DNA): TGTGCCAGCAGCTTAATCCGGGGGACGGCCCAGTACTTC. This encodes CASSLIRGTAQYF.

In its sample, this clonotype was seen a few times. V and J are TRBV4-3 and TRBJ1-5, with D possibly matching TRBD1 (5 bases). V gave up 0 bases and J gave up 6 bases, with 12 bases separating them. The CDR3 runs 15 residues. The germline CDR1 and CDR2 sequences are LGHNA and YSLEER. CDR3 region: CASSQDWGNSQPQHF. The CDR3 nucleotides are TGCGCCAGCAGCCAAGATTGGGGGAATAGTCAGCCCCAGCATTTT.

This clonotype was seen many times. The V gene is TRBV6-5, the J gene TRBJ1-1; D gene ambiguous. V was pared by 9 bases and J by 1 base, with 12 bases between. Germline lookup yields CDR1 MNHEY and CDR2 SVGAGI. This CDR3 has 13 amino acids. The CDR3 region is CASGEWQNTEAFF. CDR3 sequence (DNA): TGTGCCAGTGGGGAGTGGCAGAACACTGAAGCTTTCTTT.

This clonotype was observed many times. J is TRBJ2-7 and V is TRBV20-1, with TRBD2 matching over 11 bases. The V and J ends lost 6 bases and 6 bases, in that order; junction bases with no gene match: 7. Germline V gene lookup returns CDR1 DFQATT and CDR2 SNEGSKA (reference sequence). This CDR3 has 13 amino acids. The CDR3 protein is CSAPLAGEREQYF. The CDR3 nucleotides read TGCAGTGCGCCACTAGCGGGAGAACGCGAGCAGTACTTC.

There are many counts of this clonotype. The DNA is omitted, as the CDR3 cannot be located on it reliably, and the CDR3 follows TCRdb's listing. CDR3 sequence: CASSFGSGGRVTDTQYF. The chain is built from TRBV7-3 and TRBJ2-3; no DNA check was done on the table's D call, TRBD1. Looked up from germline, CDR1 is SGHTA and CDR2 is FQGTGA. A total of 17 residues make up the CDR3, ends included.

This clonotype was seen a few times. V and J are TRBV20-1 and TRBJ1-6; 11 nucleotides align to TRBD1. The CDR3 contains 14 residues. Germline V lookup: CDR1 DFQATT, CDR2 SNEGSKA (reference sequence). V was clipped by 4 bases and J by 8 bases; unmatched bases: 4. CDR3 sequence: CSAMPGQGDSPLHF. The DNA for the CDR3 is TGCAGTGCTATGCCGGGACAGGGGGATTCACCCCTCCACTTT.

The CDR3 DNA reads as TGTGCCAGCATAGTGGGGGAAACCAAAAACATTCAGTACTTC. Amino acid sequence: CASIVGETKNIQYF. The gene calls are TRBV6-5 and TRBJ2-4; D tentatively reads TRBD1 or TRBD2 (5 bases each). The CDR3 loop spans 14 amino acids. Trimming pared 7 bases from V and 2 bases from J, leaving 12 bases between. Germline CDR1 MNHEY, CDR2 SVGAGI.

This clonotype was observed at least ten times. The rearrangement joins TRBV15 to TRBJ2-3; D not certain. Germline V gene sequence: CDR1 LNHNV, CDR2 YYDKDF (reference sequence). Trimming shortened V by 5 bases and J by 2 bases, and 17 bases separated the two germline ends. CDR3 length: 16 residues. For the CDR3, the DNA is TGTGCCACCAGCGCCCCTCACGGGTCCCTCACAGATACGCAGTATTTT. Its protein is CATSAPHGSLTDTQYF.

This clonotype has a handful of counts. The CDR3, as DNA: TGTGCCAGCACCCCATCAGATACGCAGTATTTT. This encodes CASTPSDTQYF. This chain links TRBV7-9 with TRBJ2-3; no firm D call. The V end was cut by 7 bases, the J end by 4 bases, with 6 bases between. The germline CDR1 and CDR2 sequences are SEHNR and FQNEAQ (reference sequence). The CDR3 is made up of 11 amino acids.

Comments on this clonotype: One end of the junction does not line up with germline, which may come from a read error. CDR3 coding DNA: TGCTGTGCTAGAGATACCCGGACAGGGGAGGAGGGCTACACCTTC. It yields the protein CCARDTRTGEEGYTF. V usage is TRBV20-1 and J usage is TRBJ1-2, with 9 positions matching TRBD1. The CDR3 runs 15 residues. CDR1 is DFQATT, CDR2 SNEGSKA, per germline (reference sequence).

The chain has TRBV11-1 and TRBJ2-7; D might be TRBD1 (6 bases). This CDR3 has 14 amino acids. Trimming shortened V by 5 bases and J by 2 bases, and 13 bases separated the two germline ends. The germline V gene encodes CDR1 SGHAT and CDR2 FQDESV (reference sequence). In DNA form, the CDR3 reads TGTGCCAGCAGCCCTGGGACATTAACCTACGAGCAGTACTTC. This gives the protein CASSPGTLTYEQYF.

The sample holds many counts of this clonotype. The rearrangement uses TRBV6-2 or TRBV6-3 and TRBJ2-1; D not certain. The CDR3 has 12 residues. CDR1 MNHEY and CDR2 SVGEGT come from the germline V gene. Trimming cost V 2 bases and J 10 bases, with 9 bases left between them. CDR3 sequence reads: CASSYTTVEQFF. The CDR3 DNA is TGTGCCAGCAGTTACACAACAGTGGAGCAGTTCTTC.

Only a few counts were recorded for this clonotype. V and J are TRBV29-1 and TRBJ1-4; D remains ambiguous. Deletions cut 6 bases from V and 12 bases from J, with 14 bases between. This CDR3 has 11 residues. Germline lookup yields CDR1 SQVTM and CDR2 ANQGSEA. CDR3 amino acids: CSVSAPGELFF. The DNA of the CDR3 is TGCAGCGTCTCCGCGCCGGGTGAACTGTTTTTT. Full variable domain (missing parts from reference TRBV29-1 and TRBJ1-4): SAVISQKPSRDICQRGTSLTIQCQVDSQVTMMFWYRQQPGQSLTLIATANQGSEATYESGFVIDKFPISRPNLTFSTLTVSNMSPEDSSIYLCSVSAPGELFFGSGTQLSVL.

This clonotype has just a few counts. The chain has TRBV7-2 and TRBJ2-3; weak D call: TRBD1 (5 bases). The germline gives CDR1 SGHTA, CDR2 FQGNSA. Trimming removed 5 bases from V and 2 bases from J, with 14 bases in between. The CDR3 has 15 residues. The CDR3 bases are TGTGCCAGCAGCATGATGACAGACTTCACAGATACGCAGTATTTT. The encoded protein is CASSMMTDFTDTQYF.

This clonotype was seen a few times. The V call is TRBV9, the J call TRBJ2-1; possible D gene TRBD2, 5 bases. Germline assignment: CDR1 SGDLS and CDR2 YYNGEE. The CDR3 runs 13 residues. Trimming stripped 2 bases from V and 10 bases from J, with 13 bases between. CDR3 sequence reads: CASSVSGSGEQFF. For the CDR3, the DNA is TGTGCCAGCAGCGTGTCGGGATCTGGGGAGCAGTTCTTC. The whole variable domain, filled in from reference TRBV9 and TRBJ2-1, reads DSGVTQTPKHLITATGQRVTLRCSPRSGDLSVYWYQQSLDQGLQFLIQYYNGEERAKGNILERFSAQQFPDLHSELNLSSLELGDSALYFCASSVSGSGEQFFGPGTRLTVL.

The rearrangement joins TRBV18 to TRBJ2-7; D unresolved. This CDR3 spans 14 amino acids. The V and J ends lost 5 bases and 7 bases respectively, with 18 bases between them. Germline CDR1 and CDR2: KGHSH and LQKENI. The CDR3 loop is CASSTAAGADEQYF. In DNA form, the CDR3 reads TGTGCCAGCTCAACAGCAGCCGGTGCGGATGAGCAGTACTTC.